These T cell receptor beta chains were read from a single sample in a study of cytomegalovirus exposure and HLA in healthy donors. Repertoires were generated with immunoSEQ multiplex PCR, while TCRdb's copy carries only in-frame clones and drops some. The data hold around 150,000 clones, with roughly 77% observed a single time. The specimen sequenced was PBMCs. The receptors stem from a man aged 25-45 years in good health. Each CDR3 is given with its conserved first and last residue. The D gene is left open where the match is weak. Size tells how often a clone was seen (once, few, many) or the class of an expanded clone, and some rows leave it out.

j_gene: TRBJ2-1; v_gene: TRBV5-4; d_gene: TRBD2; abundance: once; CDR3nt: TGTGCCAGCAGCATCGGACTAGCGGGCGCACGGGGAGAGCAGTTCTTC; CDR3aa: CASSIGLAGARGEQFF
j_gene: TRBJ1-5; v_gene: TRBV5-1; d_gene: TRBD1; abundance: -; CDR3nt: TGCGCCAGCAGCTTGTTTGTGACAGGGGGAAACAATCAGCCCCAGCATTTT; CDR3aa: CASSLFVTGGNNQPQHF
j_gene: TRBJ2-1; v_gene: TRBV19; d_gene: TRBD2; abundance: -; CDR3nt: TGTGCCAGTACGGGGACTAGTAGACCTTACAATGAGCAGTTCTTC; CDR3aa: CASTGTSRPYNEQFF
j_gene: TRBJ2-6; v_gene: TRBV29-1; d_gene: TRBD1; abundance: -; CDR3nt: TGCAGCGTAGGCCGACAGGGGTCTGGGGCCAACGTCCTGACTTTC; CDR3aa: CSVGRQGSGANVLTF
j_gene: TRBJ2-1; v_gene: TRBV7-8; d_gene: TRBD2; abundance: -; CDR3nt: TGTGCCAGCAGCGCCCCGGGACGGGAGGAGGATGAGCAGTTCTTC; CDR3aa: CASSAPGREEDEQFF
j_gene: TRBJ2-7; v_gene: TRBV7-2; d_gene: -; abundance: -; CDR3nt: TGTGCCAGCAGCTTACTCTATTCCTACGAGCAGTACTTC; CDR3aa: CASSLLYSYEQYF
j_gene: TRBJ1-2; v_gene: TRBV6-1; d_gene: -; abundance: -; CDR3nt: TGTGCCAGCAGCCCTAGCGACCGAAACTATGGCTACACCTTC; CDR3aa: CASSPSDRNYGYTF
j_gene: TRBJ1-2; v_gene: TRBV7-9; d_gene: -; abundance: -; CDR3nt: TGTGCCAGCAGCTTTCCCGACAGCTCCAAGGATGGCTACACCTTC; CDR3aa: CASSFPDSSKDGYTF
j_gene: TRBJ1-6; v_gene: TRBV6-1; d_gene: -; abundance: -; CDR3nt: TGTGCCAGCGAGGAGGGCCCCTCTTTTCACTTT; CDR3aa: CASEEGPSFHF
j_gene: TRBJ2-1; v_gene: TRBV9; d_gene: TRBD2; abundance: -; CDR3nt: TGTGCCAGCAGCGGGGCGGGACTAGCGGCCTACAATGAGCAGTTCTTC; CDR3aa: CASSGAGLAAYNEQFF
j_gene: TRBJ2-1; v_gene: TRBV19; d_gene: -; abundance: -; CDR3nt: TGTGCCAGTAGTATTGGGGGGTTCCAGTTCTTC; CDR3aa: CASSIGGFQFF
j_gene: TRBJ2-7; v_gene: TRBV7-3; d_gene: TRBD2; abundance: -; CDR3nt: TGTGCCAGCAGCTTAAAAGGGGGGTCTAGCGGGAGTGGTTCCTACGAGCAGTACTTC; CDR3aa: CASSLKGGSSGSGSYEQYF
j_gene: TRBJ1-4; v_gene: TRBV7-9; d_gene: TRBD1; abundance: -; CDR3nt: TGTGCCAGCAGCTTTGACAGGGGCGAAAAACTGTTTTTT; CDR3aa: CASSFDRGEKLFF
j_gene: TRBJ2-1; v_gene: TRBV6-1; d_gene: TRBD1; abundance: -; CDR3nt: TGTGCCGGCCATGGTGGGGACAGGGCCTTCAATGAGCAGTTCTTC; CDR3aa: CAGHGGDRAFNEQFF
j_gene: TRBJ1-4; v_gene: TRBV5-4; d_gene: TRBD1; abundance: -; CDR3nt: TGTGCCAGCAGCTTGGACAGGGGCCGAGAAAAACTGTTTTTT; CDR3aa: CASSLDRGREKLFF
j_gene: TRBJ1-2; v_gene: TRBV28; d_gene: -; abundance: -; CDR3nt: TGTGCCAGCAGTTTACAGGGGTCGGGCTATGGCTACACCTTC; CDR3aa: CASSLQGSGYGYTF
j_gene: TRBJ1-2; v_gene: TRBV10-3; d_gene: -; abundance: -; CDR3nt: TGTGCCATCAGTGATGATGGCGTAGGCCCCGGGGATGGCTACACCTTC; CDR3aa: CAISDDGVGPGDGYTF
j_gene: TRBJ2-3; v_gene: TRBV6-5; d_gene: TRBD2; abundance: -; CDR3nt: TGTGCCAGCAGGTTAGCGGGAGGAGATACGCAGTATTTT; CDR3aa: CASRLAGGDTQYF
j_gene: TRBJ1-1; v_gene: TRBV6-5; d_gene: -; abundance: -; CDR3nt: TGTGCCAGCAGTGGAGCCGAGAACACTGAAGCTTTCTTT; CDR3aa: CASSGAENTEAFF
j_gene: TRBJ1-5; v_gene: TRBV30; d_gene: -; abundance: -; CDR3nt: TGTGCCTGGAGTGTGCAGGTACTCCGGCCCCAGCATTTT; CDR3aa: CAWSVQVLRPQHF
j_gene: TRBJ2-1; v_gene: TRBV27; d_gene: TRBD2; abundance: -; CDR3nt: TGTGCCAGCAGTCGCGGACTAGCGGGAGGGTACAATGAGCAGTTCTTC; CDR3aa: CASSRGLAGGYNEQFF
j_gene: TRBJ2-2; v_gene: TRBV13; d_gene: TRBD2; abundance: -; CDR3nt: TGTGCCAGCAGCTCGGGACTAGCGGAGAACACCGGGGAGCTGTTTTTT; CDR3aa: CASSSGLAENTGELFF
j_gene: TRBJ2-1; v_gene: TRBV15; d_gene: TRBD2; abundance: -; CDR3nt: TGTGCCACCAGCACCACTAGCGGGAGGGGCTTCGATGAGCAGTTCTTC; CDR3aa: CATSTTSGRGFDEQFF
j_gene: TRBJ2-2; v_gene: TRBV11-2; d_gene: TRBD1; abundance: -; CDR3nt: TGTGCCAGCAGCCTACCGGGACAGGGGGCGGGCGGGGAGCTGTTTTTT; CDR3aa: CASSLPGQGAGGELFF
j_gene: TRBJ2-3; v_gene: TRBV5-6; d_gene: -; abundance: -; CDR3nt: TGTGCCAGCAGCCGGTGGGGGGGCACAGATACGCAGTATTTT; CDR3aa: CASSRWGGTDTQYF
j_gene: TRBJ1-5; v_gene: TRBV19; d_gene: TRBD1; abundance: few; CDR3nt: TGTGCCAGTAGTAAGGACAGGGGGAGCAATCAGCCCCAGCATTTT; CDR3aa: CASSKDRGSNQPQHF
j_gene: TRBJ2-2; v_gene: TRBV28; d_gene: -; abundance: -; CDR3nt: TGTGCCAGCAGTTCCACAGGTTTCACCGGGGAGCTGTTTTTT; CDR3aa: CASSSTGFTGELFF
j_gene: TRBJ1-4; v_gene: TRBV5-4; d_gene: TRBD1; abundance: -; CDR3nt: TGTGCCAGCAAACAGGGGGAAGCGCCTAATGAAAAACTGTTTTTT; CDR3aa: CASKQGEAPNEKLFF
j_gene: TRBJ2-1; v_gene: TRBV27; d_gene: TRBD1; abundance: -; CDR3nt: TGTGCCAGCCGACTTACTCTGGACAGGACCTCATTAAATGAGCAGTTCTTC; CDR3aa: CASRLTLDRTSLNEQFF
j_gene: TRBJ1-1; v_gene: TRBV6-1; d_gene: -; abundance: once; CDR3nt: TGTGCCAGCAGTCTCCGACGGGGGAACACTGAAGCTTTCTTT; CDR3aa: CASSLRRGNTEAFF
j_gene: TRBJ1-5; v_gene: TRBV6-5; d_gene: -; abundance: -; CDR3nt: TGTGCCAGCAGTCCCCACAGGGTTGCTCAGCCCCAGCATTTT; CDR3aa: CASSPHRVAQPQHF
j_gene: TRBJ2-2; v_gene: TRBV2; d_gene: TRBD1; abundance: -; CDR3nt: TGTGCCAGCAGCGAACAGGGGTTGAGCACCGGGGAGCTGTTTTTT; CDR3aa: CASSEQGLSTGELFF
j_gene: TRBJ2-3; v_gene: TRBV25-1; d_gene: -; abundance: -; CDR3nt: TGTGCCAGCAGTGGGGTGAGGACCGGGGGCACAGATACGCAGTATTTT; CDR3aa: CASSGVRTGGTDTQYF
j_gene: TRBJ1-4; v_gene: TRBV28; d_gene: TRBD1; abundance: few; CDR3nt: TGTGCCAGCAGTTCGGCCGGGACAGGGGGTGAAAAACTGTTTTTT; CDR3aa: CASSSAGTGGEKLFF
j_gene: TRBJ1-3; v_gene: TRBV30; d_gene: -; abundance: -; CDR3nt: TGTGCCTGGAGTGTTCGCTCTGGAAACACCATATATTTT; CDR3aa: CAWSVRSGNTIYF
j_gene: TRBJ1-3; v_gene: TRBV6-5; d_gene: TRBD1; abundance: -; CDR3nt: TGTGCCAGCAGTTCCCAGGGGGCTGGAAACACCATATATTTT; CDR3aa: CASSSQGAGNTIYF
j_gene: TRBJ1-2; v_gene: TRBV5-1; d_gene: -; abundance: -; CDR3nt: TGCGCCAGCAGCTTGGAACGGTCCGGTCTCACCTATGGCTACACCTTC; CDR3aa: CASSLERSGLTYGYTF
j_gene: TRBJ2-1; v_gene: TRBV10-3; d_gene: TRBD1; abundance: few; CDR3nt: TGTGCCATCAGTGGACAAGGGGGCTTCGAGCAGTTCTTC; CDR3aa: CAISGQGGFEQFF
j_gene: TRBJ2-7; v_gene: TRBV19; d_gene: -; abundance: -; CDR3nt: TGTGCCACCAGTCCCCGGGGCTACGAGCAGTACTTC; CDR3aa: CATSPRGYEQYF
j_gene: TRBJ2-7; v_gene: TRBV12-1; d_gene: -; abundance: few; CDR3nt: TGTGCCAGCAGCCGGACTAGAGATCTGAGCGAGCAGTACTTC; CDR3aa: CASSRTRDLSEQYF
j_gene: TRBJ2-6; v_gene: TRBV5-1; d_gene: TRBD2; abundance: few; CDR3nt: TGCGCCAGCAGTTCGGGACTAGCAGCTTCTGGGGCCAACGTCCTGACTTTC; CDR3aa: CASSSGLAASGANVLTF
j_gene: TRBJ1-2; v_gene: TRBV25-1; d_gene: -; abundance: -; CDR3nt: TGTGCCAGCAGTGAATGGACAGAAAAAAACTATGGCTACACCTTC; CDR3aa: CASSEWTEKNYGYTF
j_gene: TRBJ1-2; v_gene: TRBV9; d_gene: -; abundance: -; CDR3nt: TGTGCCAGCAGCGCCCGGGATCTCAGGGGCTACACCTTC; CDR3aa: CASSARDLRGYTF
j_gene: TRBJ2-2; v_gene: TRBV4-3; d_gene: -; abundance: few; CDR3nt: TGCGCCAGCAGCCCACAACACAGGGGGGGCACCGGGGAGCTGTTTTTT; CDR3aa: CASSPQHRGGTGELFF
j_gene: TRBJ2-3; v_gene: TRBV25-1; d_gene: TRBD2; abundance: -; CDR3nt: TGTGCCAGCAGTGACCAGCGGGATACAAGCACAGATACGCAGTATTTT; CDR3aa: CASSDQRDTSTDTQYF
j_gene: TRBJ2-2; v_gene: TRBV7-9; d_gene: -; abundance: -; CDR3nt: TGTTCCAGCAGCTACGAAGGGGGGGACACCGGGGAGCTGTTTTTT; CDR3aa: CSSSYEGGDTGELFF
j_gene: TRBJ2-1; v_gene: TRBV25-1; d_gene: TRBD2; abundance: few; CDR3nt: TGTGCCAGCAGTGAACCTAGCGGGAGACCCCGAGGAAATGAGCAGTTCTTC; CDR3aa: CASSEPSGRPRGNEQFF
j_gene: TRBJ1-2; v_gene: TRBV27; d_gene: -; abundance: -; CDR3nt: TGTGCCAGCAGTTTTCACGGGGAAGGATATGGCTACACCTTC; CDR3aa: CASSFHGEGYGYTF
j_gene: TRBJ2-5; v_gene: TRBV18; d_gene: -; abundance: -; CDR3nt: TGTGCCAGCTCGCGGGAAGAGACCCAGTACTTC; CDR3aa: CASSREETQYF
j_gene: TRBJ2-3; v_gene: TRBV12-5; d_gene: TRBD1; abundance: once; CDR3nt: TGTGCTAGTGATCCCCCCCGGGACAGGGGGCGTACAGATACGCAGTATTTT; CDR3aa: CASDPPRDRGRTDTQYF
j_gene: TRBJ2-7; v_gene: TRBV6-5; d_gene: TRBD2; abundance: once; CDR3nt: TGTGCCAGCAGTCCTGGGGCGGGAGCCTACGAGCAGTACTTC; CDR3aa: CASSPGAGAYEQYF
j_gene: TRBJ2-3; v_gene: TRBV4-3; d_gene: -; abundance: -; CDR3nt: TGCGCCAGCAGCCAAGACGGCAGGTCTAGCACAGATACGCAGTATTTT; CDR3aa: CASSQDGRSSTDTQYF